This is a list of T cell receptor beta chains from one sample in a study. TCRdb re-derived calls from the 5' RACE reads in MiXCR, one entry per CDR3 protein. This repertoire shows approximately 40,000 distinct CDR3 sequences, about 20% found once; its top ten account for approximately 4%. Sequencing was carried out using Tregs sorted from blood. Every receptor here comes from a female donor with breast cancer. The CDR3 runs from the conserved cysteine through the conserved F or W. The D gene is left open where the match is weak. The size field is filled for only some rows; it gives once, few, many or a size class.

J	D	V	size	DNA	CDR3
TRBJ2-3	TRBD1	TRBV7-9	NA	TGTGCCAGCAGCTTAGGACAGGGGCGGTCAGAAACGCAGTATTTT	CASSLGQGRSETQYF
TRBJ1-2	NA	TRBV6-1	once	TGTGCCAGCCGGTTCGTACAGGGAGCTAACTATGGCTACACCTTC	CASRFVQGANYGYTF
TRBJ2-7	NA	TRBV7-9	few	TGTGCCAGCAGCCCCGTGGAGGGGGACTACGAGCAGTACTTC	CASSPVEGDYEQYF
TRBJ2-2	NA	TRBV3-1	NA	TGTGCCAGCAGCCAAGGATTACTCATGTGGCAAAACACCGGGGAGCTGTTTTTT	CASSQGLLMWQNTGELFF
TRBJ2-5	NA	TRBV24-1	few	TGTGCCACCAGTGATGCAACAGAGTACCAAGAGACCCAGTACTTC	CATSDATEYQETQYF
TRBJ2-2	NA	TRBV10-3	once	TGTGCCATCAGTCGGGGGGACACCGGGGAGCTGTCTTTC	CAISRGDTGELSF
TRBJ2-7	TRBD2	TRBV7-6	NA	TGTGCCAGCAGCGGGGGGGATAGCGGGAGAAGGTACGAGCAGTACTTC	CASSGGDSGRRYEQYF
TRBJ2-1	NA	TRBV20-1	NA	TGCAGTGCTAGAGACGACCACTCCTACAATGAGCAGTTCTTC	CSARDDHSYNEQFF
TRBJ2-2	TRBD2	TRBV24-1	many	TGTGCCACCAGTGACCCTGGACTAGCCCCGAACACCGGGGAGCTGTTTTTT	CATSDPGLAPNTGELFF
TRBJ2-7	NA	TRBV4-1	NA	TGCGCCAGCAGCCAAGGGGACTCCTACGAGCAGTACTTC	CASSQGDSYEQYF